Included here is one T cell receptor (beta chain) sequence, with context. No antigen is known for it. Germline assignment: CDR1 SGHRS and CDR2 YFSETQ. V lost 0 bases, J lost 8 bases, and 15 bases lay in between. The CDR3 sequence is 15 residues long. Making the TCR beta libraries involved quantitative 5'-RACE with molecular barcodes. A single record per CDR3 protein comes from TCRdb applying MiXCR to the 5' RACE reads. This sample yields roughly 170,000 distinct CDR3 sequences, of which 9.8% are seen a single time; roughly 16% belongs to the top ten. The data derive from a study of CD8 T cells in ankylosing spondylitis. The study's findings and limits: Matched ankylosing spondylitis synovial fluid reportedly contained a significantly enriched population of disease-linked clones. Disease-associated clonotypes exhibited CD8+ identity and were relatively infrequent in peripheral blood.

The rearrangement uses TRBV5-1 and TRBJ2-1; a possible D gene is TRBD1 (6 bases). Sequencing was carried out using blood, either unsorted or a sorted T cell fraction (not recorded which). The sequence came from a female donor with ankylosing spondylitis or in good health (not recorded which). The CDR3: CASSLGRGPGDEQFF. CDR3 bases: TGCGCCAGCAGCTTGGGCAGGGGCCCGGGCGATGAGCAGTTCTTC.